Listed below are T cell receptor beta chains from one sample, sequenced in a study of cytomegalovirus exposure and HLA in healthy donors. Libraries were prepared by immunoSEQ multiplex PCR; TCRdb keeps only in-frame clonotypes and omits some of them. The data hold under 200,000 clones, with about 89% observed a single time. The source material was PBMCs. These receptors all come from a woman between 18 and 29 years old in good health and CMV-seropositive. The CDR3 runs from the conserved cysteine through the conserved F or W. Each record gives: J gene, D gene, clone size, V gene, CDR3 DNA, CDR3 protein. D genes are given only for firm matches. Only part of the rows carry a size: once, few, many, or a class if the clone is expanded.

>TRBJ1-2|TRBD1|-|TRBV29-1
TGCAGCGTTGAAGAGGGACAGGGGGTCGGCTACACCTTC
CSVEEGQGVGYTF
>TRBJ2-2|-|-|TRBV11-3
TGTGCCAGCAGCTCCTTCAGGGGCACCGGGGAGCTGTTTTTT
CASSSFRGTGELFF
>TRBJ1-6|TRBD1|few|TRBV7-8
TGTGCCAGCCGAGGGACAGGGGGGAATGTTCCGGATTCACCCCTCCACTTT
CASRGTGGNVPDSPLHF
>TRBJ2-7|TRBD2|-|TRBV30
TGTGCCTGGAGACCAGCGGGGACCTCCTACGAGCAGTACTTC
CAWRPAGTSYEQYF
>TRBJ2-4|TRBD2|-|TRBV5-1
TGCGCCAGTCGCCCGGCCGGGGGGGCGTCTGGAAACATTCAGTACTTC
CASRPAGGASGNIQYF
>TRBJ2-3|-|-|TRBV7-8
TGTGCCAGCAGCTTACAGGGCACAGATACGCAGTATTTT
CASSLQGTDTQYF
>TRBJ2-7|-|-|TRBV10-2
TGCGCCAGCAGTATTAGCGGCTACGAGCAGTACTTC
CASSISGYEQYF
>TRBJ2-7|TRBD2|-|TRBV19
TGTGCCAGTAGTATGGGCGGGGGAGCCTACGAGCAGTACTTC
CASSMGGGAYEQYF
>TRBJ2-3|TRBD1|-|TRBV29-1
TGCAGTGCCGGGACAGGCACAGATACGCAGTATTTT
CSAGTGTDTQYF
>TRBJ1-5|TRBD1|-|TRBV6-1
TGTGCCAGTACAGGGGGCGTCCACAATCAGCCCCAGCATTTT
CASTGGVHNQPQHF
>TRBJ2-1|TRBD2|-|TRBV5-1
TGCGCCAGCCGCGGCGGGCGGGGGACGTACAATGAGCAGTTCTTC
CASRGGRGTYNEQFF
>TRBJ2-7|-|-|TRBV4-1
TGCGCCAGCAGCCAAGTTCTGTTCGGGAACGAGCAGTACTTC
CASSQVLFGNEQYF
>TRBJ2-7|-|-|TRBV7-2
TGTGCCAGCAGCTTAGCCCCTGGGGTGAGGGCTTACGAGCAGTACTTC
CASSLAPGVRAYEQYF
>TRBJ1-4|TRBD1|-|TRBV11-2
TGTGCCAGCAGCCCCGGGACAGGGGGCTATGAAAAACTGTTTTTT
CASSPGTGGYEKLFF
>TRBJ2-1|TRBD2|-|TRBV9
TGTGCCAGCAACCTAGCGGGAAACTCCTACAATGAGCAGTTCTTC
CASNLAGNSYNEQFF
>TRBJ2-5|TRBD2|once|TRBV5-1
TGCGCCAGCAGCCGACGCGGACTAGCGGGAGTTGTGGAGACCCAGTACTTC
CASSRRGLAGVVETQYF
>TRBJ2-1|-|-|TRBV7-2
TGTGCCACCCTAGGACACAGCTCCTACAATGAGCAGTTCTTC
CATLGHSSYNEQFF
>TRBJ1-5|-|-|TRBV5-8
TGTGCCAGCAGCATTGCCCTGGAGCCAAATCAGCCCCAGCATTTT
CASSIALEPNQPQHF
>TRBJ1-2|-|-|TRBV6-1
TGTGCCAGCAGTGAAGCGGGTCAGGGCCCTAACTATGGCTACACCTTC
CASSEAGQGPNYGYTF
>TRBJ2-3|TRBD2|-|TRBV28
TGTGCCAGCAGTTTAGGACTAGCGACAGATACGCAGTATTTT
CASSLGLATDTQYF
>TRBJ2-3|-|-|TRBV18
TGTGCCAGCTCACCACGGACAGAGAGTACAGATACGCAGTATTTT
CASSPRTESTDTQYF
>TRBJ2-1|TRBD1|-|TRBV7-6
TGTGCCAGCAGCCTGGGACAGGGGGCAATTCGGAACTACAATGAGCAGTTCTTC
CASSLGQGAIRNYNEQFF
>TRBJ1-1|-|-|TRBV6-5
TGTGCCAGCAGTTACCGGGAGGGTGGCACTGAAGCTTTCTTT
CASSYREGGTEAFF
>TRBJ2-6|-|-|TRBV27
TGTGCCAGCAGTCCAATCCCTGGGGCCAACGTCCTGACTTTC
CASSPIPGANVLTF
>TRBJ1-5|TRBD1|-|TRBV6-6
TGTGCCAGCAGATTCGACAGGGGGCTGGGCAATCAGCCCCAGCATTTT
CASRFDRGLGNQPQHF
>TRBJ1-2|-|-|TRBV5-4
TGTGCCAGCAGCTTCCTCCGGGGGGCGAGTGGCTACACCTTC
CASSFLRGASGYTF
>TRBJ2-7|TRBD1|-|TRBV5-1
TGCGCCAGCAGCCTCCCCGGACAGGGTTACGAGCAGTACTTC
CASSLPGQGYEQYF
>TRBJ2-5|TRBD2|once|TRBV15
TGTGCCACCAGCGGGGGAGGGCCGGCCGATGGGACCCAGTACTTC
CATSGGGPADGTQYF
>TRBJ2-1|TRBD2|-|TRBV27
TGTGCCAGCAGTTTGGCGGGGGATGAGCAGTTCTTC
CASSLAGDEQFF
>TRBJ2-1|TRBD2|-|TRBV4-1
TGCGCCAGCAGCCAAGAGGTAGCGGGAAGAGGAAATGAGCAGTTCTTC
CASSQEVAGRGNEQFF
>TRBJ1-5|TRBD1|-|TRBV2
TGTGCCAGCAAGCCGTTACAGGGGGGCTTTCAGCCCCAGCATTTT
CASKPLQGGFQPQHF
>TRBJ2-5|TRBD2|-|TRBV27
TGTGCCAGCAGTTACCCCGGGACTAGCGGGGATTGGACCCAGTACTTC
CASSYPGTSGDWTQYF
>TRBJ1-1|TRBD1|-|TRBV9
TGTGCCAGCAGCGTCGAGACAGGGGGCCCTGTGAACACTGAAGCTTTCTTT
CASSVETGGPVNTEAFF
>TRBJ2-7|TRBD1|-|TRBV6-5
TGTGCCAGCAGTAGCTCCGGGACAGGCTACTACGAGCAGTACTTC
CASSSSGTGYYEQYF
>TRBJ2-2|TRBD1|-|TRBV7-8
TGTGCCAGCAGCTTAGCCCATTGGACAGGGACCGCGAACACCGGGGAGCTGTTTTTT
CASSLAHWTGTANTGELFF
>TRBJ2-3|TRBD2|-|TRBV5-6
TGTGCCAGCAGCTTGGTAGCGGGAGGCACAGATACGCAGTATTTT
CASSLVAGGTDTQYF
>TRBJ2-5|TRBD1|-|TRBV2
TGTGCCAGTATTGGAACAGGGGGCCTTCAAGAGACCCAGTACTTC
CASIGTGGLQETQYF
>TRBJ1-1|TRBD1|-|TRBV4-2
TGTGCCAGCAGCCAAGACCACAGGGGGCCCACTGAAGCTTTCTTT
CASSQDHRGPTEAFF
>TRBJ1-3|-|-|TRBV21-1
TGTGCCAGCTCACAAGACACTGATTCTGGAAACACCATATATTTT
CASSQDTDSGNTIYF
>TRBJ1-5|-|once|TRBV2
TGTGCCAGCAGTGTGGGTGACGAGGGATTTAACAATCAGCCCCAGCATTTT
CASSVGDEGFNNQPQHF
>TRBJ1-4|TRBD1|-|TRBV11-2
TGTGCCAGCAGCCGCGGACAGGGAGCCTTCCTAAATGAAAAACTGTTTTTT
CASSRGQGAFLNEKLFF
>TRBJ1-1|-|-|TRBV18
TGTGCCAGCTCACCTCCGTTACCGGGTAAAGCTTTCTTT
CASSPPLPGKAFF
>TRBJ2-7|-|-|TRBV7-9
TGTGCCAGCAGCCCGACTACCGGGGGCGAGCAGTACTTC
CASSPTTGGEQYF
>TRBJ1-1|-|-|TRBV28
TGTGCCAGCAGTTTGAACTCGAACACTGAAGCTTTCTTT
CASSLNSNTEAFF
>TRBJ1-5|TRBD1|-|TRBV18
TGTGCCAGCTCCCTTGGGACAGATCAGCCCCAGCATTTT
CASSLGTDQPQHF
>TRBJ1-1|TRBD1|-|TRBV5-1
TGCGCCAGCAGCTTAACCGGGGGGACAGGGGGCTCGAGTACTGAAGCTTTCTTT
CASSLTGGTGGSSTEAFF
>TRBJ1-4|-|-|TRBV4-3
TGCGCCAGCAGCCAAGAACAGGGCGGCTTTGAAAAACTGTTTTTT
CASSQEQGGFEKLFF
>TRBJ2-7|TRBD1|-|TRBV5-1
TGCGCCAGCACTTTACGACAGGGGGCGTCCTACGAGCAGTACTTC
CASTLRQGASYEQYF
>TRBJ2-1|-|-|TRBV9
TGTGCCAGCAGCGTAGACGGGGTTAGCTCCTACAATGAGCAGTTCTTC
CASSVDGVSSYNEQFF
>TRBJ2-6|-|-|TRBV28
TGTGCCAGCAGTTTGCAAACAAGCTCTGGGGCCAACGTCCTGACTTTC
CASSLQTSSGANVLTF
>TRBJ2-7|TRBD2|-|TRBV27
TGTGCCAGCAGTCTCTTAGCGGGAGAGGAGGAGCAGTACTTC
CASSLLAGEEEQYF
>TRBJ1-4|-|-|TRBV28
TGTGCCAGCAGTGAGGACATCAGGGCAATGAGACTGTTTTTT
CASSEDIRAMRLFF
>TRBJ1-4|-|-|TRBV25-1
TGTGCCAGCAGTGAGGTTACAGGGAACAGACCTAAACTGTTTTTT
CASSEVTGNRPKLFF
>TRBJ1-5|-|-|TRBV19
TGTGCCAGTAGCAAAGACAGATATAGCAATCAGCCCCAGCATTTT
CASSKDRYSNQPQHF
>TRBJ1-2|TRBD1|-|TRBV5-1
TGCGCCAGCAGGAGCCTTCCGGGACAGGGGGCGGGCTATGGCTACACCTTC
CASRSLPGQGAGYGYTF
>TRBJ2-1|TRBD2|-|TRBV27
TGTGCCAGCAGTTTATCACTAGCGGGAGTTCCTTATGAGCAGTTCTTC
CASSLSLAGVPYEQFF
>TRBJ2-3|-|-|TRBV6-1
TGTGCCAGCAGTGAACCGGCAGGGGGCACAGATACGCAGTATTTT
CASSEPAGGTDTQYF
>TRBJ1-5|TRBD1|once|TRBV19
TGTGCCAGTAGTACGGGGACAGGGGGCCCTAGTTATAGCAATCAGCCCCAGCATTTT
CASSTGTGGPSYSNQPQHF
>TRBJ2-7|-|-|TRBV7-2
TGTGCCAGCAGCTATAGGACCCCCGGGGACGAGCAGTACTTC
CASSYRTPGDEQYF